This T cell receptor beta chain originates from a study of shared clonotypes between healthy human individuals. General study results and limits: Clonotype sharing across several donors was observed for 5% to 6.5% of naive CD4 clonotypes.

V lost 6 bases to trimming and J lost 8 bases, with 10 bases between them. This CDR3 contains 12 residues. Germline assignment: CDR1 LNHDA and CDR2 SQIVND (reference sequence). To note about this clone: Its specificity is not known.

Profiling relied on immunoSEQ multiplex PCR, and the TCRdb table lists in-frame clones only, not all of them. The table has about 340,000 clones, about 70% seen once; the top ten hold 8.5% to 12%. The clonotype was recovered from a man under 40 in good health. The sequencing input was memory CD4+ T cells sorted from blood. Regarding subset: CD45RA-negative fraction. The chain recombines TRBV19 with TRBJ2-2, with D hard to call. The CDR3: CASSQLLGELFF. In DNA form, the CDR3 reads TGTGCCAGTAGCCAGTTGTTAGGGGAGCTGTTTTTT.